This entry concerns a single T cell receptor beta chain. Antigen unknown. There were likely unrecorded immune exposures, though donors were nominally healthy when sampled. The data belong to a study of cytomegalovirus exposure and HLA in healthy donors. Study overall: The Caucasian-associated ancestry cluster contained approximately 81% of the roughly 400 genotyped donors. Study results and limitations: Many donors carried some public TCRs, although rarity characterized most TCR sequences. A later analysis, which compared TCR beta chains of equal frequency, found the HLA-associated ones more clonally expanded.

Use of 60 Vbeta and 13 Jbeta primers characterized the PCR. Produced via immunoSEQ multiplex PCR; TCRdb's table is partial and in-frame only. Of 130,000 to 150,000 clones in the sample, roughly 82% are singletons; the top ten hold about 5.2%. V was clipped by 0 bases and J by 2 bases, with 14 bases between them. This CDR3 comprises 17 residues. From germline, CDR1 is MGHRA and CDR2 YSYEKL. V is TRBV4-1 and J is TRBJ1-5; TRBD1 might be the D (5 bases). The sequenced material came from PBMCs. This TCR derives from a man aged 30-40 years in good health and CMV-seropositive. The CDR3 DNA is TGCGCCAGCAGCCAAGACCCCAAGAAAGGGGGCAATCAGCCCCAGCATTTT. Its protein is CASSQDPKKGGNQPQHF.